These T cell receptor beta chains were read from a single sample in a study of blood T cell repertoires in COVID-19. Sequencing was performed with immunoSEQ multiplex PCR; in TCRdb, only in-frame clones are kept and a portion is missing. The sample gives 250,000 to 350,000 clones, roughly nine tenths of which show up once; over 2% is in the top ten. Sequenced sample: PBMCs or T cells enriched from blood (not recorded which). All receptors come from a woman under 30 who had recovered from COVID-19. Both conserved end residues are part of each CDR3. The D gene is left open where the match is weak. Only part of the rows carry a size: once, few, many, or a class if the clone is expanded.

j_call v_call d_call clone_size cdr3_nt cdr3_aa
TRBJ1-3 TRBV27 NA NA TGTGCCAGCAGTTTATCAGCTATAACGATCGGAAACACCATATATTTT CASSLSAITIGNTIYF
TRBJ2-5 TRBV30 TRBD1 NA TGTGCCTGGAGTGGGTCCCGGGACAGGGCCCCAGAGACCCAGTACTTC CAWSGSRDRAPETQYF
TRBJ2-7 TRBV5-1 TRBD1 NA TGCGCCAGCAGCTTTAGGACAGGGCTATCCTACGAGCAGTACTTC CASSFRTGLSYEQYF
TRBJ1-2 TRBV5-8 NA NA TGTGCCAGCACCCCACGGGGAGTTAACTATGGCTACACCTTC CASTPRGVNYGYTF
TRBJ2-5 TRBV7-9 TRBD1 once TGTGCCAGCAGCACGCGACAGGGGGCGGGTGAGACCCAGTACTTC CASSTRQGAGETQYF
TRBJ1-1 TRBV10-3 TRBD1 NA TGTGCCATCAGTGACGACAGGGTCACTGAAGCTTTCTTT CAISDDRVTEAFF
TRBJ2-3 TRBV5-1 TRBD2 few TGCGCCAGCAGCTTGGGGGTAGCGGGGTTTGGAGATACGCAGTATTTT CASSLGVAGFGDTQYF
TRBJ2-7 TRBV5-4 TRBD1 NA TGTGCCAGCAGCCGAAACCAGGACAGGGGATCCTACGAGCAGTACTTC CASSRNQDRGSYEQYF
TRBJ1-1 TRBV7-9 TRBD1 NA TGTGCCAGCAGCTCAACCGCCAGACAGGGCGGGAACACTGAAGCTTTCTTT CASSSTARQGGNTEAFF
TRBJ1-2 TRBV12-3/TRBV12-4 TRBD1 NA TGTGCCAGCAGCAGCGACAGGGGGACTGGCTACACCTTC CASSSDRGTGYTF
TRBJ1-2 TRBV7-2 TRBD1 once TGTGCCAGCAGCTTGGGACAGGGGGATGGCTACACCTTC CASSLGQGDGYTF
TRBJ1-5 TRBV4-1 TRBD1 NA TGCGCCAGCAGCCAATCGGACAGGGGGCTTCAGCCCCAGCATTTT CASSQSDRGLQPQHF
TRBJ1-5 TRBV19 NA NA TGTGCCAGTAGTATATCGGGGGGTAGGAATCAGCCCCAGCATTTT CASSISGGRNQPQHF
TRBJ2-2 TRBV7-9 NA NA TGTGCCAGCAGCCCTTTTACAGGCACCGGGGAGCTGTTTTTT CASSPFTGTGELFF
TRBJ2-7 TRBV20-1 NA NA TGCAGTGCTAGCTACTCCGAGCAGTACTTC CSASYSEQYF
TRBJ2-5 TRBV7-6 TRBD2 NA TGTGCCAGCAGCCACACTAGCGGGGGGGCCGGGGAGACCCAGTACTTC CASSHTSGGAGETQYF
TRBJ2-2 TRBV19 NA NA TGTGCCAGTAGTGCCCAAGGGGTTTCGGGCAGGGAGCTGTTTTTT CASSAQGVSGRELFF
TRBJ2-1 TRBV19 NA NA TGTGCCAGTAGTATAAAAGCGCCCCTCTACAATGAGCAGTTCTTC CASSIKAPLYNEQFF
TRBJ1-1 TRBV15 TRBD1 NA TGTGCCACCAGCAGAGACCGTCTGCTGCAGGGGGGCACTGAAGCTTTCTTT CATSRDRLLQGGTEAFF
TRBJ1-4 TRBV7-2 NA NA TGTGCCAGCAGCTTAAGTCGGCGGGTAACGGTCAATGAAAAACTGTTTTTT CASSLSRRVTVNEKLFF
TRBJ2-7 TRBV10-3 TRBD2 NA TGTGCCATCAGTCCGGGACTAGCGGACCTCTACGAGCAGTACTTC CAISPGLADLYEQYF
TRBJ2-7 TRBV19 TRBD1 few TGTGCCAGTAGTATCGGGAAGGGGGCGGTCGAGCAGTACTTC CASSIGKGAVEQYF
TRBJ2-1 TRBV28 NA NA TGTGCCAGCAAGCCGGGTCTTCAGAACGAGCAGTTCTTC CASKPGLQNEQFF
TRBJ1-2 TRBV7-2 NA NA TGTGCCAGCACTCAAGAGGGGGGGTCAGGGTTTCGTGGCTACACCTTC CASTQEGGSGFRGYTF
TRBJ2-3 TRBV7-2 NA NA TGTGCCAGCAGCAGTGGGCCGGGACGGAGGGGTGATACGCAGTATTTT CASSSGPGRRGDTQYF
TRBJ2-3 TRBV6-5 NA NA TGTGCCAGCAGTACCCGGGACATCGGCACAGATACGCAGTATTTT CASSTRDIGTDTQYF
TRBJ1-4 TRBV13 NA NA TGTGCCAGCAGCCACACCGGGGGGGAGTCAGAAAAACTGTTTTTT CASSHTGGESEKLFF
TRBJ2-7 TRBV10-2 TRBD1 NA TGCGCCAGCATGCCCGGACAGGGCTACGAGCAGTACTTC CASMPGQGYEQYF
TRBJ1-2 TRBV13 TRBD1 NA TGTGCCAGCAGCTCCCGGGACAGGGCTCTCTATGGCTACACCTTC CASSSRDRALYGYTF
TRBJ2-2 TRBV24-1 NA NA TGTGCCACCAGTGACCCGACATTCGGGGAGCTGTTTTTT CATSDPTFGELFF
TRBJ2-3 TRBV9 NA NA TGTGCCAGCAGCCAAACAGGGTCGGTAACAGATACGCAGTATTTT CASSQTGSVTDTQYF
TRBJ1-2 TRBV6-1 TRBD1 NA TGTGCCAGCAGTGAGACAGGGGTTGGCTACACCTTC CASSETGVGYTF
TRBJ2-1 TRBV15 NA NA TGTGCCACCAGCACTAGAGGAGAAGCACAGCAGTTCTTC CATSTRGEAQQFF
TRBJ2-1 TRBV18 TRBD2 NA TGTGCCAGCTCCCTAGGGACTAGCGGGTGGAATGAGCAGTTCTTC CASSLGTSGWNEQFF
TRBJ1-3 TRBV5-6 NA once TGTGCCAGCAGCCGTTGGGGAGGCCAGGGCTCTGGAAACACCATATATTTT CASSRWGGQGSGNTIYF
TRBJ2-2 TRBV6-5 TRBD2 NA TGTGCCAGCAGTCTAGCGGGGGGGAACACCGGGGAGCTGTTTTTT CASSLAGGNTGELFF
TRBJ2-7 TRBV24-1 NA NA TGTGCCACCGCCGCAGCGGGTACCCAGCACGAGCAGTACTTC CATAAAGTQHEQYF
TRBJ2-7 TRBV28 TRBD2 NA TGTGCCATACAATCTAGCGGGAGACCCCCCTACGAGCAGTACTTC CAIQSSGRPPYEQYF
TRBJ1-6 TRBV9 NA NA TGTGCCAGCAGCGTAGGCCCAGAATACTATAATTCACCCCTCCACTTT CASSVGPEYYNSPLHF
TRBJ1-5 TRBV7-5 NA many TGTGCCAGAAGCGCAAACAGTGGCAATCAGCCCCAGCATTTT CARSANSGNQPQHF
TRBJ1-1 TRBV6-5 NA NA TGTGCCAGCGGCCAGGGGAGTGGGAACACTGAAGCTTTCTTT CASGQGSGNTEAFF
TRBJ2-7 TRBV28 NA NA TGTGCCAGCAGTTCCCTATCCCTGCTAGCCGGTCGCCCCTACGAGCAGTACTTC CASSSLSLLAGRPYEQYF
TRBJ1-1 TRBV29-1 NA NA TGCAGCGTTTCTATCGGCAGGCGGAACACTGAAGCTTTCTTT CSVSIGRRNTEAFF
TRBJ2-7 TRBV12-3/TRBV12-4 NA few TGTGCCAGCAGTCGACTGGTCCTCTCCGAGCAGTACTTC CASSRLVLSEQYF
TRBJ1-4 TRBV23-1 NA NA TGCGCCAGCAGTCAATCACTAGGACGCACCCGGAGAAAACTGTTTTTT CASSQSLGRTRRKLFF
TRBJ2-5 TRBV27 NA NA TGTGCCAGCAGTTCCAAACTACCCCAAGAGACCCAGTACTTC CASSSKLPQETQYF
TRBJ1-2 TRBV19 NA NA TGTGCCAGTAGTACCGGGACGGAGGGGCTATATGGCTACACCTTC CASSTGTEGLYGYTF
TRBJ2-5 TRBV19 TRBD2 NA TGTGCCAGTAGTATAAGGACTAGCCGTGAGACCCAGTACTTC CASSIRTSRETQYF
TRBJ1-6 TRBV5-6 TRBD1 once TGTGCCAGCAGCGTGGGCGGGACAGGCGGTCCACCCCTCCACTTT CASSVGGTGGPPLHF
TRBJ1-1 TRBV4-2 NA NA TGTGCCAGCAGCCAAGAGGTCAGGGGACCTGAAGCTTTCTTT CASSQEVRGPEAFF
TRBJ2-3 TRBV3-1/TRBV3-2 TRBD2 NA TGTGCCAGCAGCCAAGATTTGGGACTAGCGGGGCCCGATACGCAGTATTTT CASSQDLGLAGPDTQYF